The TCR beta chain under discussion was sequenced for a study of T cells expressing NK-cell markers. Turning to the study itself: CD3+CD56+NKG2C+, CD3+CD56+NKG2C- and CD3+CD56-NKG2C+ T cells, once sorted, supplied the TCR beta repertoires. In the group of eight sequenced donors, seven were HCMV-seropositive and one was seronegative. Study outcomes and limitations: The study found these clonotypes also leading the CD3+CD56-NKG2C+ fraction in several donors.

Remarks on this clonotype: Antigen: not known.

TCRdb re-called the 5' RACE reads and gives one entry per CDR3 protein, without DNA. This sample's table has fewer than 400,000 distinct CDR3 sequences. Looked up from germline, CDR1 is SGHKS and CDR2 is YYEKEE (reference sequence). The CDR3 has 15 residues. The sequence was obtained from a woman aged 45 to 65 in good health. What was sequenced was blood T cells: a sorted CD56 or NKG2C T cell subset, CD4+ or CD8+ T cells, or bulk PBMC T cells (not recorded which). J is TRBJ2-5 and V is TRBV5-5; TCRdb's D call, TRBD1, is unchecked because there is no DNA. CDR3 region: CASSWETGPQETQYF.